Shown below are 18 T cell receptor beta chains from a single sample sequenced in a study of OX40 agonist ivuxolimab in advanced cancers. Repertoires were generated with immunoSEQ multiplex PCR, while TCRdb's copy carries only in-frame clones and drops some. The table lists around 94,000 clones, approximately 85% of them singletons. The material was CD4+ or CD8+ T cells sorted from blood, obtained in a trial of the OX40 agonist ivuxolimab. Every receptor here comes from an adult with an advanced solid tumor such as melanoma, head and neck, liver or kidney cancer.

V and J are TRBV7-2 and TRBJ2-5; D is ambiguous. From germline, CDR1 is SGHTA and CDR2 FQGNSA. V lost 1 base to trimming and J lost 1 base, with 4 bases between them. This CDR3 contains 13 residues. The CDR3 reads CASSLGPQETQYF. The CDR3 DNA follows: TGTGCCAGCAGCTTAGGACCCCAAGAGACCCAGTACTTC.

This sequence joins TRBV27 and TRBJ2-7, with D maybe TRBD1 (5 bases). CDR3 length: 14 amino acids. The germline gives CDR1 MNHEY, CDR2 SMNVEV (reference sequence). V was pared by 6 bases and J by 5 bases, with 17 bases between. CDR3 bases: TGTGCCAGCAGCCCCTTCAGGGAAGCCCACGAGCAGTACTTC. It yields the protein CASSPFREAHEQYF.

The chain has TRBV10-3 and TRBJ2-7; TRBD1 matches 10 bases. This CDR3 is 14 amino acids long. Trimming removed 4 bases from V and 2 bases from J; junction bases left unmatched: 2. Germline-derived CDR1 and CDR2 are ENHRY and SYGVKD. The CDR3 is CAISGDRGAYEQYF. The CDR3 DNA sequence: TGTGCCATCAGTGGGGACAGGGGAGCCTACGAGCAGTACTTC.

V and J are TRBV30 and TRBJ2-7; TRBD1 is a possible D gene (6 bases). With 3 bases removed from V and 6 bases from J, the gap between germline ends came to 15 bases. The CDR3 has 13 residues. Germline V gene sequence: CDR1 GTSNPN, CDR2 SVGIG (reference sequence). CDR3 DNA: TGTGCCTGGAGCGGGCAGGGGAACCCCGAGCAGTACTTC. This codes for CAWSGQGNPEQYF.

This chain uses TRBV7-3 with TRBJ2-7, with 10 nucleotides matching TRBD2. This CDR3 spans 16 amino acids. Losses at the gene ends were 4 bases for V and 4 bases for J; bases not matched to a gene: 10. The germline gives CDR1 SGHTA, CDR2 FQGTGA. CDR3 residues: CASSSAYPGLAYEQYF. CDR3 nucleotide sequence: TGTGCCAGCAGCTCAGCATACCCGGGACTAGCGTACGAGCAGTACTTC.

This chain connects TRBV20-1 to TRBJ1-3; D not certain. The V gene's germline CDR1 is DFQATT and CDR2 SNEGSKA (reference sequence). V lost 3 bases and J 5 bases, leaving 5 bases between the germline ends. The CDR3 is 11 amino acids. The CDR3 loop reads CSARDRNTIYF. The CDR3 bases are TGCAGTGCTAGGGACCGAAACACCATATATTTT.

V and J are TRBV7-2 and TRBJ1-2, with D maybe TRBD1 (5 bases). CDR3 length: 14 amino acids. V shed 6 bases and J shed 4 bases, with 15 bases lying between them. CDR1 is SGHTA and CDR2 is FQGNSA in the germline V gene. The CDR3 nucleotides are TGTGCCAGCAGACCATCTGGCAGGGCCTATGGCTACACCTTC. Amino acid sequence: CASRPSGRAYGYTF.

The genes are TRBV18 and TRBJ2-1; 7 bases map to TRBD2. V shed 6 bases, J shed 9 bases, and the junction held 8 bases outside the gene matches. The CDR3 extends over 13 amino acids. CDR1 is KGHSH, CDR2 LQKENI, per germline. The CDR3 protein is CASSLGTGGEQFF. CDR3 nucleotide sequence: TGTGCCAGCTCGCTAGGGACGGGGGGTGAGCAGTTCTTC.

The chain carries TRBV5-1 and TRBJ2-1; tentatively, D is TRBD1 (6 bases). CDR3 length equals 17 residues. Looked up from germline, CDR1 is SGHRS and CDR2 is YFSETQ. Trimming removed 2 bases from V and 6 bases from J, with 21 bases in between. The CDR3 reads CASSFTSRGHGINEQFF. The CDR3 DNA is TGCGCCAGCAGCTTCACCTCGAGGGGACACGGTATCAATGAGCAGTTCTTC.

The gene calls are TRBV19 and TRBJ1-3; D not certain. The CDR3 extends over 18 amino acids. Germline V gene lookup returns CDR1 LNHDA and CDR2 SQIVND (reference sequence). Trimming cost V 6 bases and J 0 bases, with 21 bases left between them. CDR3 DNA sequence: TGTGCCAGTAGACGCGGGCTGGCAGAACTTGGCTCTGGAAACACCATATATTTT. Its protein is CASRRGLAELGSGNTIYF.

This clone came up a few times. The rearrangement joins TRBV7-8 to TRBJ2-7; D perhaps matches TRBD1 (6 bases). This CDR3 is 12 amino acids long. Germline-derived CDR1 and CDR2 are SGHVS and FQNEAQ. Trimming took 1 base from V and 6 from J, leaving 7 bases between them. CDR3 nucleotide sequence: TGTGCCAGCAGCTTAGTCAGGGGCGAGCAGTACTTC. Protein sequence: CASSLVRGEQYF.

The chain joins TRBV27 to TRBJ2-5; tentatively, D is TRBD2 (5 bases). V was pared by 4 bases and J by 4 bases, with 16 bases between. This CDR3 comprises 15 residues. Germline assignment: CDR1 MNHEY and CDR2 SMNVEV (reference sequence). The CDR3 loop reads CASSSHRGAAETQYF. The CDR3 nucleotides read TGTGCCAGCAGTTCCCACCGGGGAGCCGCAGAGACCCAGTACTTC.

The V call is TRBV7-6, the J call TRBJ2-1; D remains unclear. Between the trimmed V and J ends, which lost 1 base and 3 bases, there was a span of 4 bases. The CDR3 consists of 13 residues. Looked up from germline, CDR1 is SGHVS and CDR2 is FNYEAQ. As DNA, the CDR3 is TGTGCCAGCAGCTTAGGCCGCTACAATGAGCAGTTCTTC. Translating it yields CASSLGRYNEQFF.

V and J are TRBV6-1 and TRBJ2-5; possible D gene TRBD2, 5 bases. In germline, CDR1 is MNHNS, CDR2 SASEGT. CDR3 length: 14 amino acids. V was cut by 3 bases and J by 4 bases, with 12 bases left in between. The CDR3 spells CASSDPGYRETQYF. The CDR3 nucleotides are TGTGCCAGCAGTGACCCGGGGTATCGAGAGACCCAGTACTTC.

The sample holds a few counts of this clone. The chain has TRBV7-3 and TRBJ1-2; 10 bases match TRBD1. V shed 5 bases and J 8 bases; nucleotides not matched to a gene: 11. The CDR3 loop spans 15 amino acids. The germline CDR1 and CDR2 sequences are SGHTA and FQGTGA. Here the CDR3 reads CASSPKGTGERGYTF. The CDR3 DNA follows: TGTGCCAGCAGCCCAAAAGGGACAGGGGAGCGGGGCTACACCTTC.

Here the CDR3 DNA reads TGTGCCAGCACCGATAGCGGGAGGTACTACGAGCAGTACTTC. Translation: CASTDSGRYYEQYF. This chain links TRBV7-9 with TRBJ2-7; 10 bases fit TRBD2. This CDR3 is built from 14 residues. J was trimmed by 3 bases and V by 7 bases; bases with no gene match: 6. Germline V gives CDR1 SEHNR, CDR2 FQNEAQ (reference sequence).

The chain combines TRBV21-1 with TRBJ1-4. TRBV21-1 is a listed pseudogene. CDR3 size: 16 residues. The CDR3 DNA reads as TGTGCCAGTATATATCGGGGGATTGCAACTAATGAAAAACTGTTTTTT. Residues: CASIYRGIATNEKLFF.

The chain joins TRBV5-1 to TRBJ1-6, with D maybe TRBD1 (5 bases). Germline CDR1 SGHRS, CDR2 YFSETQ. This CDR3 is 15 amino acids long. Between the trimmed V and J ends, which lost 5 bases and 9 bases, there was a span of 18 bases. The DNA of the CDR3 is TGCGCCAGCAGTCGCGGACAAACCATAGGTTCACCCCTCCACTTT. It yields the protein CASSRGQTIGSPLHF.